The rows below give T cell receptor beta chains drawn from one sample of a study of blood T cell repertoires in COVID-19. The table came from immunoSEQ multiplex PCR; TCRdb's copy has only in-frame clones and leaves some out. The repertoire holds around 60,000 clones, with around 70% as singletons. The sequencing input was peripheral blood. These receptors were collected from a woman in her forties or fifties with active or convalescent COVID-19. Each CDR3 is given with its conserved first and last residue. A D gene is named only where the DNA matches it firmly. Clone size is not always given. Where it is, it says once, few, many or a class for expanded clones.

CDR3: CASSRRTGAGNTIYF; DNA: TGTGCCAGTAGTAGAAGGACAGGGGCTGGAAACACCATATATTTT; V: TRBV19; size: NA; D: TRBD1; J: TRBJ1-3
CDR3: CASSYLGTGEGKQFF; DNA: TGTGCCAGCAGTTATTTAGGGACAGGGGAGGGGAAGCAGTTCTTC; V: TRBV6-5; size: NA; D: TRBD1; J: TRBJ2-1
CDR3: CASSALAGMYNEQFF; DNA: TGTGCCAGCAGCGCGCTAGCGGGGATGTACAATGAGCAGTTCTTC; V: TRBV7-6; size: few; D: TRBD2; J: TRBJ2-1
CDR3: CATSDPGGGAGELFF; DNA: TGTGCCACCAGTGACCCAGGGGGCGGTGCCGGGGAGCTGTTTTTT; V: TRBV24-1; size: many; D: TRBD1; J: TRBJ2-2
CDR3: CASSRSPLAESYEQYF; DNA: TGTGCCAGCAGTCGCTCCCCACTAGCGGAGTCCTACGAGCAGTACTTC; V: TRBV27; size: NA; D: TRBD2; J: TRBJ2-7
CDR3: CASSPSRLAEAYEQYF; DNA: TGCGCCAGCAGCCCCAGTCGACTAGCGGAGGCCTACGAGCAGTACTTC; V: TRBV4-1; size: once; D: TRBD2; J: TRBJ2-7
CDR3: CATSDFSSGSYNEQFF; DNA: TGTGCCACCAGTGATTTTTCTAGCGGGAGCTACAATGAGCAGTTCTTC; V: TRBV24-1; size: NA; D: TRBD2; J: TRBJ2-1
CDR3: CASSLSTEDHEKLFF; DNA: TGTGCCAGCAGTCTCTCCACGGAGGATCACGAAAAACTGTTTTTT; V: TRBV28; size: NA; D: NA; J: TRBJ1-4
CDR3: CAWSVGTSTDTQYF; DNA: TGTGCCTGGAGTGTTGGGACTAGCACAGATACGCAGTATTTT; V: TRBV30; size: NA; D: NA; J: TRBJ2-3
CDR3: CASSSGGSPAQETQYF; DNA: TGTGCCAGCAGCTCGGGGGGAAGCCCGGCCCAAGAGACCCAGTACTTC; V: TRBV5-6; size: NA; D: TRBD2; J: TRBJ2-5